These 21 T cell receptor beta chains were sequenced from one sample in a study of T cell responses to AZD1222 COVID-19 vaccine. Profiled with immunoSEQ multiplex PCR; TCRdb holds only in-frame clones, not every one. The table has about 120,000 clones, about 89% seen once; the top ten hold about 29%. The sample in question was peripheral blood, obtained on day 0 of AZD1222 vaccination. The receptor set was obtained from an adult in good health.

The chain recombines TRBV30 with TRBJ1-4; D is unclear. Germline V gene data show CDR1 as GTSNPN and CDR2 as SVGIG (reference sequence). The length of the CDR3 is 13 residues. Between the trimmed V and J ends, which lost 3 bases and 3 bases, there was a span of 8 bases. The CDR3 region is CAWSMGPNEKLFF. The CDR3, as DNA: TGTGCCTGGAGCATGGGTCCTAATGAAAAACTGTTTTTT.

As regards this clone: The sample carries other DNA sequences with the same CDR3. The genes are TRBV6-5 and TRBJ1-2; D may be TRBD1 (5 bases). In germline, CDR1 is MNHEY, CDR2 SVGAGI. V was shortened by 0 bases and J by 4 bases, with 9 bases between the two germline ends. The CDR3 loop spans 14 amino acids. The CDR3 sequence is CASSYSEGLYGYTF. CDR3 bases: TGTGCCAGCAGTTACTCGGAGGGGCTCTATGGCTACACCTTC.

V usage is TRBV6-2 or TRBV6-3 and J usage is TRBJ1-5; a possible D gene is TRBD1 (5 bases). V gave up 2 bases and J gave up 2 bases, with 13 bases separating them. The germline V gene has CDR1 MNHEY and CDR2 SVGEGT. CDR3 length: 16 residues. This chain's CDR3 is CASSYRGGGGNQPQHF. CDR3 coding DNA: TGTGCCAGCAGTTACCGGGGGGGAGGAGGCAATCAGCCCCAGCATTTT.

The chain has TRBV10-3 and TRBJ1-1; possibly TRBD1 for D (5 bases). This CDR3 comprises 11 residues. Looked up from germline, CDR1 is ENHRY and CDR2 is SYGVKD. V lost 2 bases and J 8 bases, leaving 6 bases between the germline ends. The DNA of the CDR3 is TGTGCCATCAGTGAGGCAGGGGAAGCTTTCTTT. It is translated as CAISEAGEAFF.

The chain is built from TRBV5-1 and TRBJ2-6, with a possible D match to TRBD1 (6 bases). This CDR3 has 15 amino acids. Trimming took off 2 bases at V and 4 bases at J, with 10 bases between the two ends. Germline V gives CDR1 SGHRS, CDR2 YFSETQ. CDR3 loop: CASSLQGPGANVLTF. The CDR3 nucleotides read TGCGCCAGCAGCTTACAGGGTCCCGGGGCCAACGTCCTGACTTTC.

The chain joins TRBV27 to TRBJ2-1, with a possible D match to TRBD1 (5 bases). V lost 5 bases and J lost 7, with 12 bases in between. CDR3 length: 13 amino acids. Germline V lookup: CDR1 MNHEY, CDR2 SMNVEV (reference sequence). The DNA of the CDR3 is TGTGCCAGCAGTACAGGATCCCCGAATGAGCAGTTCTTC. Translated, it gives CASSTGSPNEQFF.

This clone was found a few times. V usage is TRBV11-3 and J usage is TRBJ2-1, with 7 bases that match TRBD2. Germline CDR1 SGHNT, CDR2 YENEEA. This CDR3 has 16 residues. The V segment lost 0 bases and the J segment 6 bases; nucleotides outside the gene matches: 8. DNA for the CDR3: TGTGCCAGCAGCTTAGATGGGCAGGGAGGGTTCAATGAGCAGTTCTTC. This gives the protein CASSLDGQGGFNEQFF.

This chain uses TRBV7-2 with TRBJ2-7, with 10 bases aligning to TRBD2. With V trimmed by 7 bases and J by 6 bases, 6 bases remained unmatched. Per germline, CDR1 SGHTA and CDR2 FQGNSA. The CDR3 consists of 13 residues. CDR3 loop: CASKIAGGSEQYF. CDR3 DNA sequence: TGTGCCAGCAAGATAGCGGGGGGTTCCGAGCAGTACTTC. Filled out from reference TRBV7-2 and TRBJ2-7, the complete variable domain reads GAGVSQSPSNKVTEKGKDVELRCDPISGHTALYWYRQSLGQGLEFLIYFQGNSAPDKSGLPSDRFSAERTGGSVSTLTIQRTQQEDSAVYLCASKIAGGSEQYFGPGTRLTVT.

V is TRBV18 and J is TRBJ1-5, with a possible D match to TRBD1 (5 bases). The CDR3 loop spans 16 amino acids. V was clipped by 2 bases and J by 2 bases, with 13 bases between them. Germline values: CDR1 KGHSH, CDR2 LQKENI. CDR3: CASSPRAQGGNQPQHF. The CDR3 DNA reads TGTGCCAGCTCACCAAGGGCTCAGGGAGGCAATCAGCCCCAGCATTTT. Based on the CDR3 plus reference TRBV18 and TRBJ1-5, the full variable domain is NAGVMQNPRHLVRRRGQEARLRCSPMKGHSHVYWYRQLPEEGLKFMVYLQKENIIDESGMPKERFSAEFPKEGPSILRIQQVVRGDSAAYFCASSPRAQGGNQPQHFGDGTRLSIL.

The table lists this clone with a count of one. The chain carries TRBV7-9 and TRBJ1-1, with TRBD1 matching over 10 bases. Trimming cost V 5 bases and J 11 bases; bases outside gene matches: 8. The CDR3 length is 13 residues. Germline CDR1 reads SEHNR; CDR2 reads FQNEAQ (reference sequence). This chain's CDR3 is CASSTGTGAYAFF. In DNA form, the CDR3 reads TGTGCCAGCAGCACCGGGACAGGGGCGTATGCTTTCTTT.

The chain links TRBV9 to TRBJ2-3; TRBD2 agrees at 7 bases. The germline CDR1 and CDR2 sequences are SGDLS and YYNGEE. This CDR3 has 17 residues. Losses at the gene ends were 3 bases for V and 1 base for J; bases not matched to a gene: 11. The CDR3 DNA follows: TGTGCCAGCAGCGCTGGACCTGGGCTAGCGGGCACAGATACGCAGTATTTT. This sequence encodes CASSAGPGLAGTDTQYF. Full variable domain (missing parts from reference TRBV9 and TRBJ2-3): DSGVTQTPKHLITATGQRVTLRCSPRSGDLSVYWYQQSLDQGLQFLIQYYNGEERAKGNILERFSAQQFPDLHSELNLSSLELGDSALYFCASSAGPGLAGTDTQYFGPGTRLTVL.

J is TRBJ1-4 and V is TRBV4-2, with TRBD1 as a possible D gene (6 bases). CDR3 length equals 14 residues. In germline, CDR1 is LGHNA, CDR2 YNFKEQ. The V end was cut by 5 bases, the J end by 6 bases, with 13 bases between. The CDR3 coding sequence is TGTGCCAGCAGCGAGGGGGGGGAGTATGAAAAACTGTTTTTT. Protein: CASSEGGEYEKLFF.

The rearrangement links TRBV10-3 to TRBJ1-1; 8 nucleotides agree with TRBD1. The CDR3 runs to 17 residues. Germline values: CDR1 ENHRY, CDR2 SYGVKD. J gave up 1 base and V 2 bases, and 9 bases lay outside the gene matches. The CDR3 is CAISETPPDRANTEAFF. Here the CDR3 DNA reads TGTGCCATCAGTGAGACACCTCCGGACAGGGCGAACACTGAAGCTTTCTTT.

The V call is TRBV12-3 or TRBV12-4, the J call TRBJ2-6, with D uncertain. V was trimmed by 2 bases and J by 5 bases, leaving 4 bases between them. The CDR3 has 13 residues. CDR3 bases: TGTGCCAGCAGTTTATACCGGGCCAACGTCCTGACTTTC. Residues: CASSLYRANVLTF.

The V and J genes are TRBV9 and TRBJ1-2; D perhaps matches TRBD1 (5 bases). Germline-derived CDR1 and CDR2 are SGDLS and YYNGEE. V gave up 4 bases and J gave up 7 bases, with 11 bases separating them. The CDR3 consists of 12 residues. In DNA form, the CDR3 reads TGTGCCAGCAGCCCTATCAGGGCTGGCTACACCTTC. Protein sequence: CASSPIRAGYTF.

The sample holds one count of this clone. The chain recombines TRBV7-8 with TRBJ1-1; no clear D. Trimming left V 0 bases short and J 2 bases short, with 7 bases between. Germline CDR1 and CDR2: SGHVS and FQNEAQ. The CDR3 consists of 14 residues. CDR3 in DNA: TGTGCCAGCAGCTTAGCAGGGATCAACACTGAAGCTTTCTTT. It yields the protein CASSLAGINTEAFF.

The chain links TRBV6-5 to TRBJ2-7; D is perhaps TRBD1 (5 bases). Trimming stripped 2 bases from V and 3 bases from J, with 14 bases between. The CDR3 is 15 residues long. Germline CDR1 MNHEY, CDR2 SVGAGI. The CDR3 nucleotides read TGTGCCAGCAGTTACGGGGCGGATAGAGTCTACGAGCAGTACTTC. Its protein product is CASSYGADRVYEQYF.

The chain is built from TRBV6-2 or TRBV6-3 and TRBJ2-1; 10 bases map to TRBD2. Germline V CDR1 and CDR2: MNHEY, SVGEGT. There are 20 residues in the CDR3. V lost 5 bases to trimming and J lost 15 bases; unmatched junction nucleotides: 31. CDR3 sequence: CASSPLGPRKLAGSRGWLFF. In DNA, the CDR3 is TGTGCCAGCAGTCCCCTGGGCCCGCGCAAACTAGCGGGATCCCGGGGGTGGCTGTTCTTC.

CDR3 amino acids: CASSGLDRKETQYF. In DNA form, the CDR3 reads TGTGCCAGCAGTGGGTTGGACAGGAAAGAGACCCAGTACTTC. The chain is built from TRBV2 and TRBJ2-5; 7 bases agree with TRBD1. This CDR3 is built from 14 residues. V lost 4 bases, J lost 3 bases, and 5 bases stayed unmatched. Germline lookup yields CDR1 SNHLY and CDR2 FYNNEI.

V is TRBV4-3 and J is TRBJ2-1; no reliable D call. Per germline, CDR1 LGHNA and CDR2 YSLEER. This CDR3 is 17 amino acids long. V lost 4 bases to trimming and J lost 1 base, with 17 bases between them. CDR3 residues: CASSLHFDSRSYNEQFF. In DNA, the CDR3 is TGCGCCAGCAGCCTCCATTTTGACTCCAGGTCCTACAATGAGCAGTTCTTC.

The chain recombines TRBV19 with TRBJ1-5, with a tentative D call TRBD1 (6 bases). CDR1 is LNHDA and CDR2 is SQIVND in the germline V gene (reference sequence). The CDR3 runs 15 residues. V lost 7 bases, J lost 2 bases, and 15 bases lay in between. CDR3 sequence reads: CASTPLQGGNQPQHF. The CDR3 coding sequence is TGTGCCAGTACCCCGTTACAGGGCGGCAATCAGCCCCAGCATTTT.